The clone carrying this T cell receptor beta chain has a handful of counts. With 4 bases removed from V and 4 bases from J, the gap between germline ends came to 8 bases. The CDR3 consists of 11 residues. The germline V gene has CDR1 SQVTM and CDR2 ANQGSEA. The TCRbeta library was prepared with unique molecular identifiers. TCRdb recomputed calls from the PCR reads with MiXCR, one row per CDR3 protein. Of 450,000 to 600,000 distinct CDR3 sequences in the sample, about 16% were seen once. The data were obtained in a study of T-cell reconstitution after alpha-beta-depleted transplantation in children. The source is a human donor who donated a stem cell graft to a child with acute lymphoblastic leukemia. The chain couples TRBV29-1 to TRBJ2-7; D is uncertain. The specimen was PBMCs from the stem cell graft donor, collected from the stem cell graft. This chain's CDR3 is CSVATEYEQYF. In DNA, the CDR3 is TGCAGCGTTGCGACTGAGTACGAGCAGTACTTC.